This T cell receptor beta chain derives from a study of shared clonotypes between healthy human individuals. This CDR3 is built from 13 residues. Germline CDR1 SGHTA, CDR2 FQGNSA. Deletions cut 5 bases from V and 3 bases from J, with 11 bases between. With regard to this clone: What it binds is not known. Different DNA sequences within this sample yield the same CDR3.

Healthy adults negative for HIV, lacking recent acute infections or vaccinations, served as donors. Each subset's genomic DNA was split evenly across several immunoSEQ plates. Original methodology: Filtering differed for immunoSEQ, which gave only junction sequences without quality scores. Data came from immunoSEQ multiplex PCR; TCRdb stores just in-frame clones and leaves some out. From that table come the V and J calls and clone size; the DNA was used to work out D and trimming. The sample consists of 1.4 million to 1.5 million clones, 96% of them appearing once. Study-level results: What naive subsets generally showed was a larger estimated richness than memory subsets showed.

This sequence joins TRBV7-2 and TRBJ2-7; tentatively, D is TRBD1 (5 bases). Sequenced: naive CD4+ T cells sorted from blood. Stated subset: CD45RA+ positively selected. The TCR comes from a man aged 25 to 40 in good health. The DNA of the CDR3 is TGTGCCAGCAGCCTTAGGGGTGGCTACGAGCAGTACTTC. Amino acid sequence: CASSLRGGYEQYF. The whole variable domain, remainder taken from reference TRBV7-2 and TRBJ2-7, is GAGVSQSPSNKVTEKGKDVELRCDPISGHTALYWYRQSLGQGLEFLIYFQGNSAPDKSGLPSDRFSAERTGGSVSTLTIQRTQQEDSAVYLCASSLRGGYEQYFGPGTRLTVT.